A selection of T cell receptor beta chains follows, all from one sample in a study of T cell responses to AZD1222 COVID-19 vaccine. The assay was immunoSEQ multiplex PCR, and TCRdb's table has in-frame clones only and misses some. The sample records 130,000 to 150,000 clones, approximately 90% being singletons. The sample in question was peripheral blood, obtained on day 0 of AZD1222 vaccination. Receptor source: an adult in good health. The conserved cysteine and the conserved F or W are not part of the CDR3 here. For some rows the clone size is stated as once, few or many, or as a class when expanded; others skip it.

j_gene	abundance	v_gene	CDR3aa
TRBJ2-7	-	TRBV5-6	ASSLGTSGIYEQY
TRBJ2-4	-	TRBV27	ASSLSMGLAGGPSNIQY
TRBJ1-2	-	TRBV30	AWTDRAYGYT
TRBJ2-3	-	TRBV7-3	ASSRGPPPDTQY
TRBJ2-2	-	TRBV2	ASRTSENTGELF
TRBJ1-5	-	TRBV7-2	ASSLGRPYNQPQH
TRBJ1-1	-	TRBV7-3	ASSLGPGQNTEAF
TRBJ1-2	-	TRBV4-2	ASSQERGKGYT
TRBJ2-7	-	TRBV25-1	ASSQYEQY
TRBJ2-7	few	TRBV4-1	ASSSEDRGLYEQY
TRBJ1-4	-	TRBV7-8	ASSFSDATNEKLF
TRBJ1-3	-	TRBV3-1/TRBV3-2	ASSQDLRRGNTIY
TRBJ1-4	-	TRBV11-2	ASRPVGQGSKLF
TRBJ2-1	-	TRBV3-1/TRBV3-2	ASSRGQGRNEQF
TRBJ2-5	-	TRBV11-2	ASRMLAGGRKETQY
TRBJ2-3	-	TRBV3-1/TRBV3-2	ASSPQGDTQY
TRBJ2-3	-	TRBV24-1	ATSDWPRTDTQY
TRBJ2-7	-	TRBV27	ASSLFSGGYEQY
TRBJ2-7	-	TRBV9	ASSKRWENYEQY
TRBJ2-5	-	TRBV7-7	ASGRGQGETQY
TRBJ1-4	-	TRBV27	ASRSVNEKLF
TRBJ1-2	-	TRBV6-5	ASSTGDSNYGYT
TRBJ2-7	-	TRBV18	ASSPHPLAGPEEQY
TRBJ2-5	-	TRBV24-1	ATSDSGLETQY
TRBJ1-6	-	TRBV29-1	SVRTGTDNSPLH
TRBJ1-4	-	TRBV13	ASSLGQGGLF
TRBJ2-2	-	TRBV27	ASSYPRGTGDTGELF
TRBJ2-3	-	TRBV10-3	ATRPGLATDTQY
TRBJ2-1	-	TRBV27	ASSLRGEQF
TRBJ2-2	-	TRBV18	ASSRSGTSSTGELF
TRBJ2-3	-	TRBV5-4	ASQPGQGTDTQY
TRBJ1-2	-	TRBV7-2	ASSLRPRRDGYGYT
TRBJ1-2	-	TRBV3-1/TRBV3-2	ASSRSQGGVYGYT
TRBJ2-3	once	TRBV7-2	ASSPFGRTSTDTQY
TRBJ2-7	-	TRBV29-1	SVAVGQGYEQY
TRBJ2-1	-	TRBV7-3	ASSLPSSGRTNEQF
TRBJ1-1	-	TRBV6-5	ASSYGGATEAF
TRBJ2-4	-	TRBV7-9	ASSLGEGPTGAKNIQY
TRBJ1-1	-	TRBV6-5	ASGSGHEAF
TRBJ1-1	once	TRBV7-2	ASSFKQGNTEAF
TRBJ1-2	-	TRBV15	ATGDGTNYGYT
TRBJ2-6	-	TRBV12-2	ASRLEGSSGANVLT
TRBJ1-3	-	TRBV6-1	ASSEPGSSGNTIY
TRBJ1-2	-	TRBV7-8	ASSPGQISGYT
TRBJ2-1	-	TRBV20-1	SASTGLADNEQF
TRBJ1-1	-	TRBV6-5	ASRLGGTEAF
TRBJ2-1	-	TRBV7-2	ASSLVRQLGYNEQF
TRBJ2-7	-	TRBV7-2	ASSLASSGRAIFYEQY
TRBJ1-1	few	TRBV14	ASNRGDRGDTEAF
TRBJ1-2	-	TRBV14	ASSQTGADPNYGYT
TRBJ1-3	-	TRBV19	ASRLREEGSSGNTIY
TRBJ2-2	once	TRBV5-1	ASSLVPGSTGELF
TRBJ1-1	-	TRBV5-3	ARIHEGGQNNTEAF
TRBJ2-7	-	TRBV29-1	SGRDRGSYEQY
TRBJ2-3	-	TRBV24-1	ATGDKTSTDTQY
TRBJ1-3	-	TRBV19	ASSILHGQGIGVAGNTIY
TRBJ1-2	-	TRBV21-1	ASSLRDRGYGYT
TRBJ1-4	-	TRBV7-9	ASSSRQGATSTNEKLF
TRBJ1-3	-	TRBV5-6	ASSTPGQFAL
TRBJ2-2	-	TRBV5-1	ASSLHLSTSGSTGGELF